The 12 T cell receptor beta chains reported below all come from one sample, sequenced in a study of identical twins. TCRdb fed the 5' RACE reads into MiXCR, producing one record per CDR3 protein. This table holds about 470,000 distinct CDR3 sequences, approximately 24% found once. A further study also used this sample, focusing on T cells expressing NK-cell markers.

Sequenced: CD4+ T cells sorted from blood. The receptors were gathered from a young woman in good health.

This clonotype showed up many times. This chain connects TRBV5-1 to TRBJ2-3, with D possibly matching TRBD2 (5 bases). There are 15 residues in the CDR3. Trimming cost V 0 bases and J 1 base, with 9 bases left between them. The germline V gene has CDR1 SGHRS and CDR2 YFSETQ. CDR3 DNA sequence: TGCGCCAGCAGCTTGGATATGCGGGGCACAGATACGCAGTATTTT. It is translated as CASSLDMRGTDTQYF.

CDR3 amino acids: CASSLGYYNSPLHF. In DNA, the CDR3 is TGCGCCAGCAGCTTGGGGTATTATAATTCACCCCTCCACTTT. The rearrangement uses TRBV5-1 and TRBJ1-6; D is unclear. Germline V lookup: CDR1 SGHRS, CDR2 YFSETQ. This CDR3 has 14 amino acids. V lost 0 bases, J lost 4 bases, and 5 bases lay in between.

This chain links TRBV10-3 with TRBJ2-7; 9 positions match TRBD1. The CDR3 consists of 19 residues. J gave up 4 bases and V 0 bases, and 16 bases lay outside the gene matches. From germline, CDR1 is ENHRY and CDR2 SYGVKD. CDR3 sequence reads: CAISESFITGGVQGYEQYF. CDR3 coding DNA: TGTGCCATCAGTGAGTCCTTTATAACAGGGGGCGTTCAGGGGTACGAGCAGTACTTC.

The chain couples TRBV9 to TRBJ2-1, with a weak D call TRBD1 (6 bases). Trimming stripped 5 bases from V and 5 bases from J, with 14 bases between. This CDR3 is built from 14 residues. Germline V CDR1 and CDR2: SGDLS, YYNGEE. CDR3 nucleotide sequence: TGTGCCAGCAGTCTTACCGGGACAAACAATGAGCAGTTCTTC. The encoded protein is CASSLTGTNNEQFF. The variable domain in full, completed from reference TRBV9 and TRBJ2-1, reads DSGVTQTPKHLITATGQRVTLRCSPRSGDLSVYWYQQSLDQGLQFLIQYYNGEERAKGNILERFSAQQFPDLHSELNLSSLELGDSALYFCASSLTGTNNEQFFGPGTRLTVL.

This clonotype was seen only a few times. Mismatch with germline at one junction end may stem from a read error. The chain joins TRBV5-1 to TRBJ1-6, with 9 bases matching TRBD1. The CDR3 length is 14 residues. Germline V gene data show CDR1 as SGHRS and CDR2 as YFSETQ. The CDR3 region is CASTLDRGNSPLHF. The DNA of the CDR3 is TGCGCCAGCACCTTGGACAGGGGAAATTCACCCCTCCACTTT. Combining the CDR3 with reference TRBV5-1 and TRBJ1-6 gives the whole variable domain KAGVTQTPRYLIKTRGQQVTLSCSPISGHRSVSWYQQTPGQGLQFLFEYFSETQRNKGNFPGRFSGRQFSNSRSEMNVSTLELGDSALYLCASTLDRGNSPLHFGNGTRLTVT.

The J gene is TRBJ1-1, the V gene TRBV12-3 or TRBV12-4, with a tentative D call TRBD1 (5 bases). The V end lost 5 bases, the J end lost 10 bases, and 11 bases lay between the germline ends. This CDR3 is built from 11 residues. The CDR3 region has the DNA TGTGCCAGCAGTCGAGCCGGGGGAGCTTTCTTT. This translates into CASSRAGGAFF.

This chain links TRBV4-2 with TRBJ2-7; the D is unclear. Germline CDR1 LGHNA, CDR2 YNFKEQ. Trimming left V 1 base short and J 4 bases short, with 8 bases between. The CDR3 is made up of 13 amino acids. This chain's CDR3 is CASSQAKGYEQYF. In nucleotides, the CDR3 is TGTGCCAGCAGCCAAGCGAAGGGATACGAGCAGTACTTC.

The V call is TRBV9, the J call TRBJ2-3; 8 bases are shared with TRBD2. After removal of 0 bases from V and 4 bases from J, the junction contained 7 bases not matched to a gene. Germline values: CDR1 SGDLS, CDR2 YYNGEE. CDR3 length: 16 amino acids. The CDR3 spells CASSVDPSGFPDTQYF. The CDR3 nucleotides are TGTGCCAGCAGCGTAGATCCTAGCGGGTTCCCAGATACGCAGTATTTT.

The CDR3 sequence is CASSLTRIETQYF. The CDR3, as DNA: TGCGCCAGCAGCTTGACAAGGATAGAGACCCAGTACTTC. This chain uses TRBV5-1 with TRBJ2-5, with D unresolved. Germline lookup yields CDR1 SGHRS and CDR2 YFSETQ. This CDR3 contains 13 residues. Trimming took off 1 base at V and 4 bases at J, with 8 bases between the two ends. The full variable domain, completed using reference TRBV5-1 and TRBJ2-5, is KAGVTQTPRYLIKTRGQQVTLSCSPISGHRSVSWYQQTPGQGLQFLFEYFSETQRNKGNFPGRFSGRQFSNSRSEMNVSTLELGDSALYLCASSLTRIETQYFGPGTRLLVL.

The chain uses TRBV12-3 or TRBV12-4 and TRBJ1-1; a weak D match, TRBD1 (5 bases). The CDR3 totals 14 residues. Between the trimmed V and J ends, which lost 5 bases and 6 bases, there was a span of 16 bases. This CDR3 reads CASSPAGYSSEAFF. The CDR3 DNA follows: TGTGCCAGCAGTCCCGCAGGGTATAGTTCTGAAGCTTTCTTT.

The genes are TRBV19 and TRBJ2-3; tentatively, D is TRBD2 (5 bases). Trimming stripped 4 bases from V and 2 bases from J, with 10 bases between. CDR1 is LNHDA, CDR2 SQIVND, per germline (reference sequence). There are 14 residues in the CDR3. The CDR3: CASSSQRNTDTQYF. Written as DNA, the CDR3 is TGTGCCAGTAGTAGTCAGCGGAACACAGATACGCAGTATTTT.

This clonotype was detected a few times. This sequence joins TRBV5-5 and TRBJ2-5; 8 bases align to TRBD1. Germline CDR1 is SGHKS and CDR2 is YYEKEE (reference sequence). V lost 4 bases to trimming and J lost 4 bases; unmatched junction nucleotides: 6. The CDR3 has 14 amino acids. The CDR3 spells CASSLDRGRETQYF. CDR3 nucleotide sequence: TGTGCCAGCAGCCTCGACAGGGGTCGAGAGACCCAGTACTTC.